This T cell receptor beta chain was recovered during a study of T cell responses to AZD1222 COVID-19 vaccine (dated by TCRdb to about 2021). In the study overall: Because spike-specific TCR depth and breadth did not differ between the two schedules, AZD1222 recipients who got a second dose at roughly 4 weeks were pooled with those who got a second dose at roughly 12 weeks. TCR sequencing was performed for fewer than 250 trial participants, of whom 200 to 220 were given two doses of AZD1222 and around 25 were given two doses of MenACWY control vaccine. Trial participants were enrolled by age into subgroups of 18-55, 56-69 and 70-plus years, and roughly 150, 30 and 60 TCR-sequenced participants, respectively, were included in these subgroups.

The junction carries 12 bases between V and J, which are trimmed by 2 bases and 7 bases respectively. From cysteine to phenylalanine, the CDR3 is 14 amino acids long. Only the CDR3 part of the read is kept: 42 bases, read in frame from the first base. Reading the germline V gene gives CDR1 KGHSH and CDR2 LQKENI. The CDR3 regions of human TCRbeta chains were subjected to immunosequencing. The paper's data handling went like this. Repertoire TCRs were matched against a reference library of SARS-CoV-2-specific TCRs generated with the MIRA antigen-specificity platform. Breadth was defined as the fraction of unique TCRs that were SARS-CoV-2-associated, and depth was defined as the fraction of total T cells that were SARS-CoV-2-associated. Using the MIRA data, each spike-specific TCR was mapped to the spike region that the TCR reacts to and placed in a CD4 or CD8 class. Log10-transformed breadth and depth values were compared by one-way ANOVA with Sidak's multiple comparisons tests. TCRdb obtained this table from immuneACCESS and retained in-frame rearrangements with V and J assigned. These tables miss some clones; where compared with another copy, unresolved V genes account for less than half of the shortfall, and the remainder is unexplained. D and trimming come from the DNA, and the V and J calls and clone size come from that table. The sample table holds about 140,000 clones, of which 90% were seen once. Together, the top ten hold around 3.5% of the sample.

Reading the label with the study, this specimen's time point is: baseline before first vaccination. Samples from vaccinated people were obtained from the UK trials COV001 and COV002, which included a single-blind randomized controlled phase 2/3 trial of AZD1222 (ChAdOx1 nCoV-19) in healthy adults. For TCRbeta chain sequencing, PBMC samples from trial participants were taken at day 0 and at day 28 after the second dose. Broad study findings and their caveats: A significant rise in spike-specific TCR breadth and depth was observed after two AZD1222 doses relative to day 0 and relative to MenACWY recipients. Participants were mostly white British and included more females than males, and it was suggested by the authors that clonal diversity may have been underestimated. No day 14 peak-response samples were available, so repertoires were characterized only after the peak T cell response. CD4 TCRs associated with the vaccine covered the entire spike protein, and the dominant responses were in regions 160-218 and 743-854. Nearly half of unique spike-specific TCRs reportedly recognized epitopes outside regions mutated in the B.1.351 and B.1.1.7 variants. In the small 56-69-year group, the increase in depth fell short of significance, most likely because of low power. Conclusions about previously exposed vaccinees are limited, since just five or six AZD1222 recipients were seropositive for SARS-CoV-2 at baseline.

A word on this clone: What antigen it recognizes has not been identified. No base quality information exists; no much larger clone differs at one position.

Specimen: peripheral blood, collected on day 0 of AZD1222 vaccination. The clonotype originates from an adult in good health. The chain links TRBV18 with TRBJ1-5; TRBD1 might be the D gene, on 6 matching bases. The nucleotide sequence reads TGTGCCAGCTCACCAGGGGGCGAGTACCAGCCCCAGCATTTT. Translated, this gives CASSPGGEYQPQHF.